What follows are 32 T cell receptor beta chains derived from one specimen sequenced in a study of cytomegalovirus exposure and HLA in healthy donors. PCR used 60 Vbeta primers and 13 Jbeta primers. Clones were sequenced by immunoSEQ multiplex PCR, and TCRdb holds only the in-frame ones, with some missing. The data contain about 110,000 clones, 65% of them seen just once; the ten biggest clones take up around 4%. Sequenced input: PBMCs. The receptors were gathered from a man aged 25 to 40 in good health and CMV-seropositive.

This clone was picked up one time. This chain links TRBV5-1 with TRBJ2-5; maybe TRBD1 (5 bases). CDR3 length equals 14 residues. Deletions cut 0 bases from V and 3 bases from J, with 9 bases between. The V gene's germline CDR1 is SGHRS and CDR2 YFSETQ. CDR3 sequence reads: CASSLGQPKETQYF. The CDR3 nucleotides are TGCGCCAGCAGCTTGGGACAGCCCAAAGAGACCCAGTACTTC.

This clone was seen only once. This chain uses TRBV7-6 with TRBJ2-3, with D possibly matching TRBD2 (7 bases). The V gene lost 7 bases and the J gene lost 4 bases, with 21 bases spanning the gap. This CDR3 region has 16 residues. Germline V CDR1 and CDR2: SGHVS, FNYEAQ. CDR3 in DNA: TGTGCCAGCATCAATCAGTGGGGGGGCGCACCAGATACGCAGTATTTT. This gives the protein CASINQWGGAPDTQYF.

A few counts support this clone. V and J are TRBV5-4 and TRBJ2-7; D perhaps matches TRBD1 (5 bases). V dropped 4 bases and J dropped 0 bases, with 11 bases sitting between them. CDR3 length: 14 amino acids. In germline, CDR1 is SGHNT, CDR2 YYREEE (reference sequence). The CDR3 reads CASSPRQFSYEQYF. The CDR3 nucleotides read TGTGCCAGCAGCCCCCGACAGTTCTCCTACGAGCAGTACTTC.

This chain links TRBV5-1 with TRBJ2-7, with D possibly TRBD1 on 5 matching bases. The germline gives CDR1 SGHRS, CDR2 YFSETQ. V lost 0 bases and J lost 2, with 15 bases in between. This CDR3 spans 16 amino acids. The CDR3, as DNA: TGCGCCAGCAGCTTGGCCCCGACAGATACTACCTACGAGCAGTACTTC. This gives the protein CASSLAPTDTTYEQYF.

The chain is built from TRBV7-2 and TRBJ2-1; 11 nucleotides agree with TRBD2. The V gene's germline CDR1 is SGHTA and CDR2 FQGNSA. The J segment lost 4 bases and the V segment lost 3 bases, leaving 8 bases of the junction unmatched. The CDR3 has 17 residues. The CDR3, as DNA: TGTGCCAGCAGCTTTCCTACTAGCGGGGGATTTTACAATGAGCAGTTCTTC. Translating it yields CASSFPTSGGFYNEQFF. The complete variable domain, with remaining parts taken from reference TRBV7-2 and TRBJ2-1, reads GAGVSQSPSNKVTEKGKDVELRCDPISGHTALYWYRQSLGQGLEFLIYFQGNSAPDKSGLPSDRFSAERTGGSVSTLTIQRTQQEDSAVYLCASSFPTSGGFYNEQFFGPGTRLTVL.

Only one count was recorded for this clone. The chain carries TRBV5-1 and TRBJ2-2; 7 nucleotides match TRBD2. V shed 0 bases, J shed 4 bases, and the junction held 6 bases outside the gene matches. Looked up from germline, CDR1 is SGHRS and CDR2 is YFSETQ. The CDR3 is 16 amino acids. The CDR3 nucleotides read TGCGCCAGCAGCTTGGTGGGCGGGGGACTCACCGGGGAGCTGTTTTTT. It encodes CASSLVGGGLTGELFF.

CDR3: CASSLSPANTEAFF. The CDR3 nucleotides are TGTGCCAGCAGCTTGAGCCCTGCGAACACTGAAGCTTTCTTT. V usage is TRBV7-6 and J usage is TRBJ1-1, with no clear D. V lost 3 bases and J lost 1, with 9 bases in between. There are 14 residues in the CDR3. Per germline, CDR1 SGHVS and CDR2 FNYEAQ. Full variable domain (missing parts from reference TRBV7-6 and TRBJ1-1): GAGVSQSPRYKVTKRGQDVALRCDPISGHVSLYWYRQALGQGPEFLTYFNYEAQQDKSGLPNDRFSAERPEGSISTLTIQRTEQRDSAMYRCASSLSPANTEAFFGQGTRLTVV.

This rearrangement joins TRBV5-1 to TRBJ2-1, with 12 bases matching TRBD2. Germline-derived CDR1 and CDR2 are SGHRS and YFSETQ. V shed 3 bases, J shed 7 bases, and the junction held 2 bases outside the gene matches. The CDR3 is made up of 14 amino acids. As DNA, the CDR3 is TGCGCCAGCAGCTCTAGCGGGGGGGTAAATGAGCAGTTCTTC. Translated: CASSSSGGVNEQFF.

The chain employs TRBV9 and TRBJ2-5, with 7 bases matching TRBD1. V trimming: 3 bases; J trimming: 1 base; junction bases outside the gene matches: 0. The CDR3 is made up of 13 amino acids. The germline CDR1 and CDR2 sequences are SGDLS and YYNGEE. This CDR3 is CASSGDSQETQYF. CDR3 nucleotide sequence: TGTGCCAGCAGCGGGGACAGCCAAGAGACCCAGTACTTC.

The table lists this clone with a few counts. The chain links TRBV5-1 to TRBJ1-1; 7 bases align to TRBD1. J gave up 5 bases and V 3 bases, and 7 bases lay outside the gene matches. This CDR3 is 14 amino acids long. Per germline, CDR1 SGHRS and CDR2 YFSETQ. The CDR3 DNA sequence: TGCGCCAGCAGCTCGACAGGGTGGGAAACTGAAGCTTTCTTT. It is translated as CASSSTGWETEAFF.

In its sample, this clone was seen once. V usage is TRBV7-6 and J usage is TRBJ2-7; D gene unclear. Germline CDR1 is SGHVS and CDR2 is FNYEAQ. The CDR3 covers 15 residues. V lost 1 base and J lost 6, with 16 bases in between. CDR3 bases: TGTGCCAGCAGCTTAGGGGTTGGAGCCGGTACCGAGCAGTACTTC. Its translation: CASSLGVGAGTEQYF.

This clone was observed a handful of times. The rearrangement joins TRBV6-5 to TRBJ2-1; D may be TRBD2 (6 bases). The CDR3 length is 14 residues. V lost 6 bases to trimming and J lost 6 bases, with 15 bases between them. Germline-derived CDR1 and CDR2 are MNHEY and SVGAGI. The CDR3: CASSRGVVGNEQFF. In DNA, the CDR3 is TGTGCCAGCAGCCGCGGGGTGGTAGGCAATGAGCAGTTCTTC.

The chain uses TRBV27 and TRBJ2-1, with TRBD1 identical over 10 bases. Looked up from germline, CDR1 is MNHEY and CDR2 is SMNVEV (reference sequence). The CDR3 is 15 amino acids. Trimming removed 4 bases from V and 8 bases from J; junction bases left unmatched: 8. The CDR3 nucleotides are TGTGCCAGCAGTTCCCCGGGACAGGGGTCCGATGAGCAGTTCTTC. Translating it yields CASSSPGQGSDEQFF.

This clone appeared a few times. The chain uses TRBV6-5 and TRBJ1-1; 8 positions match TRBD1. Germline values: CDR1 MNHEY, CDR2 SVGAGI. With 6 bases clipped from V and 5 bases from J, the junction kept 5 bases outside the gene matches. This CDR3 has 13 residues. The CDR3 coding sequence is TGTGCCAGCAGGACAGGGGTGGGGACTGAAGCTTTCTTT. Its translation: CASRTGVGTEAFF.

This sequence joins TRBV7-9 and TRBJ1-6; TRBD1 might be the D (6 bases). CDR3 length equals 18 residues. The germline CDR1 and CDR2 sequences are SEHNR and FQNEAQ (reference sequence). V was cut by 4 bases and J by 1 base, with 17 bases left in between. CDR3 protein: CASSSGKGVGSYNSPLHF. The CDR3 region has the DNA TGTGCCAGCAGCTCAGGGAAGGGGGTAGGGTCCTATAATTCACCCCTCCACTTT.

This clone was picked up a small number of times. This chain links TRBV7-8 with TRBJ2-5; D remains unclear. CDR1 and CDR2 (germline): SGHVS, FQNEAQ. CDR3 length: 10 residues. The V and J ends lost 6 bases and 5 bases respectively, with 4 bases between them. The CDR3 protein is CASSRETQYF. CDR3 DNA: TGTGCCAGCAGTCGGGAGACCCAGTACTTC.

V gene TRBV6-6 combines with J gene TRBJ2-7, with 12 positions matching TRBD2. Germline V gives CDR1 MNHNY, CDR2 SVGAGI (reference sequence). The junction had 4 bases not matched to a gene; V was cut back by 0 bases and J by 4 bases. The CDR3 runs to 16 residues. CDR3 amino acids: CASSYSSSGGVYEQYF. CDR3 nucleotides: TGTGCCAGCAGTTACTCGTCTAGCGGGGGGGTTTACGAGCAGTACTTC.

This clone was counted between two and nine times. The V call is TRBV5-1, the J call TRBJ2-3, with 9 nucleotides matching TRBD2. V shed 4 bases and J 2 bases; nucleotides not matched to a gene: 8. This CDR3 spans 16 amino acids. Germline CDR1 is SGHRS and CDR2 is YFSETQ. The DNA of the CDR3 is TGCGCCAGCAGCGAGGGGCTAGCGGGGCCCACAGATACGCAGTATTTT. This gives the protein CASSEGLAGPTDTQYF.

The chain combines TRBV5-4 with TRBJ2-5; 7 positions agree with TRBD2. The CDR3 has 15 amino acids. Germline CDR1 reads SGHNT; CDR2 reads YYREEE (reference sequence). V dropped 1 base and J dropped 7; count of bases not matched to a gene: 10. CDR3 protein: CASSLSARLAPTQYF. The CDR3 region has the DNA TGTGCCAGCAGCTTGTCCGCGAGACTAGCTCCGACCCAGTACTTC. Filled out from reference TRBV5-4 and TRBJ2-5, the complete variable domain reads ETGVTQSPTHLIKTRGQQVTLRCSSQSGHNTVSWYQQALGQGPQFIFQYYREEENGRGNFPPRFSGLQFPNYSSELNVNALELDDSALYLCASSLSARLAPTQYFGPGTRLLVL.

V is TRBV6-5 and J is TRBJ1-3; D not certain. V lost 0 bases and J 0 bases, leaving 9 bases between the germline ends. The CDR3 contains 16 residues. The germline CDR1 and CDR2 sequences are MNHEY and SVGAGI. This CDR3 reads CASSYSRAPSGNTIYF. CDR3 sequence (DNA): TGTGCCAGCAGTTACTCGAGAGCTCCCTCTGGAAACACCATATATTTT.

The rearrangement joins TRBV5-1 to TRBJ1-3; D gene uncertain. V lost 2 bases and J lost 0, with 15 bases in between. Per germline, CDR1 SGHRS and CDR2 YFSETQ. The CDR3 spans 17 residues. CDR3 amino acids: CASSFSSDPSSGNTIYF. CDR3 DNA sequence: TGCGCCAGCAGCTTTTCCAGCGACCCTAGCTCTGGAAACACCATATATTTT.

In nucleotides, the CDR3 is TGTGCCAGCAGCCTGACAGGGGTTGGCTACGAGCAGTACTTC. It specifies CASSLTGVGYEQYF. The V call is TRBV28, the J call TRBJ2-7; 8 positions match TRBD1. J lost 3 bases, V lost 6 bases, and 7 bases had no gene match. Germline V gene lookup returns CDR1 MDHEN and CDR2 SYDVKM. This CDR3 comprises 14 residues.

V and J are TRBV28 and TRBJ2-7; 8 nucleotides align to TRBD1. The CDR3 consists of 14 residues. Germline trimming cut 2 bases from V and 3 bases from J; bases unmatched to any gene: 3. Germline values: CDR1 MDHEN, CDR2 SYDVKM. CDR3 nucleotides: TGTGCCAGCAGTTTACAGGGGGCGAGCTACGAGCAGTACTTC. Amino acids: CASSLQGASYEQYF.

This clone was observed a handful of times. V gene TRBV6-5 combines with J gene TRBJ2-5; tentative D call: TRBD1 (6 bases). Germline loops: CDR1 MNHEY, CDR2 SVGAGI. The germline V and J ends were trimmed by 2 bases and 3 bases, with 13 bases remaining between them. This CDR3 is 15 amino acids long. The CDR3 DNA sequence: TGTGCCAGCAGTTACCGGGTAGCAGGGGAAGAGACCCAGTACTTC. Translated: CASSYRVAGEETQYF.

The V and J genes are TRBV7-9 and TRBJ2-4, with D perhaps TRBD2 (7 bases). V was shortened by 5 bases and J by 7 bases, with 15 bases between the two germline ends. CDR1 and CDR2 from the germline V gene are SEHNR and FQNEAQ (reference sequence). The CDR3 runs 14 residues. CDR3 sequence reads: CASSPMGGRNIQYF. In DNA, the CDR3 is TGTGCCAGCAGCCCTATGGGGGGGCGGAACATTCAGTACTTC. Together with reference TRBV7-9 and TRBJ2-4, the CDR3 gives the full variable domain: DTGVSQNPRHKITKRGQNVTFRCDPISEHNRLYWYRQTLGQGPEFLTYFQNEAQLEKSRLLSDRFSAERPKGSFSTLEIQRTEQGDSAMYLCASSPMGGRNIQYFGAGTRLSVL.

This clone has a handful of counts. CDR3 sequence: CASTLQGVRAGNTIYF. As DNA, the CDR3 is TGTGCCAGCACCTTACAGGGGGTTAGGGCTGGAAACACCATATATTTT. The chain combines TRBV6-6 with TRBJ1-3, with TRBD1 identical over 8 bases. Trimming took 7 bases from V and 2 from J; bases not matched to a gene: 10. This CDR3 is 16 amino acids long. Germline V gene data show CDR1 as MNHNY and CDR2 as SVGAGI (reference sequence).

The genes are TRBV10-3 and TRBJ2-3; D gene unclear. The CDR3 has 13 residues. CDR1 is ENHRY, CDR2 SYGVKD, per germline. The V end was cut by 5 bases, the J end by 2 bases, with 8 bases between. The CDR3 loop is CAISPSYTDTQYF. In DNA, the CDR3 is TGTGCCATCAGTCCCTCTTACACAGATACGCAGTATTTT.

In its sample, this clone was seen once. The chain links TRBV23-1 to TRBJ1-2; a weak D match, TRBD1 (6 bases). TRBV23-1 is noted as an ORF with a role that remains uncertain. The CDR3 is 14 amino acids. Trimming took off 3 bases at V and 8 bases at J, with 16 bases between the two ends. The CDR3 DNA reads TGCGCCAGCAGTCAGGTGGGGGCGTGGAGGGGCTACACCTTC. Translated: CASSQVGAWRGYTF.

This chain joins TRBV5-1 and TRBJ2-1; 9 bases match TRBD2. The CDR3 totals 16 residues. Germline CDR1 SGHRS, CDR2 YFSETQ. The V gene end was trimmed by 6 bases and the J gene end by 0 bases; junction bases not matched to a gene: 7. CDR3 nucleotides: TGCGCCAGCACCACGGGCGGGGGGGGCTCCTACAATGAGCAGTTCTTC. Protein sequence: CASTTGGGGSYNEQFF.

The chain joins TRBV5-1 to TRBJ1-6, with a possible D match to TRBD1 (6 bases). Germline CDR1 and CDR2: SGHRS and YFSETQ. Trimming shortened V by 0 bases and J by 5 bases, and 15 bases separated the two germline ends. There are 17 residues in the CDR3. CDR3 DNA: TGCGCCAGCAGCTTGGTGGGCAGGGGCGCTAATAATTCACCCCTCCACTTT. Translating it yields CASSLVGRGANNSPLHF.

This chain connects TRBV28 to TRBJ1-2, with TRBD1 as a possible D gene (6 bases). The CDR3 loop spans 13 amino acids. Trimming took off 10 bases at V and 6 bases at J, with 18 bases between the two ends. Germline V gene lookup returns CDR1 MDHEN and CDR2 SYDVKM. CDR3 in amino acids: CATQTGIIHGYTF. CDR3 bases: TGTGCCACTCAAACAGGGATAATCCATGGCTACACCTTC.

CDR3 sequence (DNA): TGTGCCTGGGCGGGGGCCACAGATACGCAGTATTTT. Its translation is CAWAGATDTQYF. V and J are TRBV30 and TRBJ2-3, with TRBD2 as a possible D gene (7 bases). The V end was cut by 5 bases, the J end by 2 bases, with 8 bases between. This CDR3 has 12 amino acids. Germline V CDR1 and CDR2: GTSNPN, SVGIG (reference sequence).